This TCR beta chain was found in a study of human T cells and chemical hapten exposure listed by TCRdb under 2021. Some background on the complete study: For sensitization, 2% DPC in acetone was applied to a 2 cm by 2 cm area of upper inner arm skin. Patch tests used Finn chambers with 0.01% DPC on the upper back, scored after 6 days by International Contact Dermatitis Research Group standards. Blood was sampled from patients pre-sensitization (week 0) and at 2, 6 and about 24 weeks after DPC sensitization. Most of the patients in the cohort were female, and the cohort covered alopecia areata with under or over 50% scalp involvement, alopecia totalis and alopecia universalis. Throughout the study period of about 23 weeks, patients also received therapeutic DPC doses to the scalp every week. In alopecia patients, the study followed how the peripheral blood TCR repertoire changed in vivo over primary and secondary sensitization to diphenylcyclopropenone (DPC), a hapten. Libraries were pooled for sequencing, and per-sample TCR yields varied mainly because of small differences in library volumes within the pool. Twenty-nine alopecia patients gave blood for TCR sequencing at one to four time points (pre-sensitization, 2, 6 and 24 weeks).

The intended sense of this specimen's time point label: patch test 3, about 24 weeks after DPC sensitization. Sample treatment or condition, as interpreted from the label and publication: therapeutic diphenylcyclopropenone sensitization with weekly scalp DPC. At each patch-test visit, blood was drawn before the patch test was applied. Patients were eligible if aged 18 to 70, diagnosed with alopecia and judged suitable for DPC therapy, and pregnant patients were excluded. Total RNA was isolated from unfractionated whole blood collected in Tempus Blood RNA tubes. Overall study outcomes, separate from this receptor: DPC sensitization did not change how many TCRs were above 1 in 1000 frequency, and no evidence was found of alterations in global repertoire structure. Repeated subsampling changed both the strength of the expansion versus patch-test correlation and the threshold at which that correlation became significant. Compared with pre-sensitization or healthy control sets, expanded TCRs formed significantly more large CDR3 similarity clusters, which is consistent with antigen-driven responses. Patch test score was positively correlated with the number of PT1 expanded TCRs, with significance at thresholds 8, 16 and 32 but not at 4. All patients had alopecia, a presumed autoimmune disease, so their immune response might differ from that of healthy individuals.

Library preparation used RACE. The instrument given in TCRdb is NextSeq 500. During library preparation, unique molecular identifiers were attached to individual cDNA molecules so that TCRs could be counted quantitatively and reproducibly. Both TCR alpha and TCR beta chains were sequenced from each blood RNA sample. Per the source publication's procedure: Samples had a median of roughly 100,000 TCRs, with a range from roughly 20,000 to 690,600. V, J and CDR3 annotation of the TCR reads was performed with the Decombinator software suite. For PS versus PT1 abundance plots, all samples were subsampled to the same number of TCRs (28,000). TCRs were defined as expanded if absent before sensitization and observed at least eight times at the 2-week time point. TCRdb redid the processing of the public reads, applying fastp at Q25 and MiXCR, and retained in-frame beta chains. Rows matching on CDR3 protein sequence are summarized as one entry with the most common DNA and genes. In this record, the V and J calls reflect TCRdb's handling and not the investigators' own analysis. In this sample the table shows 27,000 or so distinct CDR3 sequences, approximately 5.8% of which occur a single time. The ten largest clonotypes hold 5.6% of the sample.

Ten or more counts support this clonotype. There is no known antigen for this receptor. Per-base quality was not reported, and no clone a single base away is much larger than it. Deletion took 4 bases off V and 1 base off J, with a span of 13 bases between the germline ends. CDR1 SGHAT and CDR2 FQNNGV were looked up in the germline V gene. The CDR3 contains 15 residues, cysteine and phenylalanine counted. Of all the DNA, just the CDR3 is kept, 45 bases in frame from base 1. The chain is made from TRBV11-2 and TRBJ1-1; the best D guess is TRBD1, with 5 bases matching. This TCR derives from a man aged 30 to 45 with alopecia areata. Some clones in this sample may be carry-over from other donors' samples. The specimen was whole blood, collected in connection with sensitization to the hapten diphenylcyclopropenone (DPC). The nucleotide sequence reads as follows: TGTGCCAGCAGCTGGCACCACGGGGGGAACACTGAAGCTTTCTTT. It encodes CASSWHHGGNTEAFF.